Each of the 18 T cell receptor beta chains below was sequenced from the same sample in a study of cytomegalovirus exposure and HLA in healthy donors. 13 Jbeta primers and 60 Vbeta primers were used for the PCR. Measured with immunoSEQ multiplex PCR; TCRdb has only the in-frame clones, and not every one. In the table there are about 160,000 clones, around 80% of which are singletons. What was sequenced was PBMCs. All receptors come from a male donor in good health and CMV-seropositive.

The rearrangement joins TRBV15 to TRBJ1-5; D is possibly TRBD1 (6 bases). This CDR3 has 14 amino acids. The V gene's germline CDR1 is LNHNV and CDR2 YYDKDF (reference sequence). Trimming removed 8 bases from V and 5 bases from J, with 16 bases in between. CDR3 coding DNA: TGTGCCACCCGGGGTCGACAGGCCGATCAGCCCCAGCATTTT. Its protein product is CATRGRQADQPQHF.

The chain is built from TRBV11-3 and TRBJ2-1; 13 bases match TRBD2. The germline V gene has CDR1 SGHNT and CDR2 YENEEA. This CDR3 is 17 amino acids long. Trimming removed 5 bases from V and 9 bases from J; junction bases left unmatched: 13. Written as DNA, the CDR3 is TGTGCCAGCAGCCGGGGCCGCACTAGCGGGAGGGAAGGTGAGCAGTTCTTC. Translating gives CASSRGRTSGREGEQFF. The full variable domain, its missing parts supplied by reference TRBV11-3 and TRBJ2-1, is EAGVVQSPRYKIIEKKQPVAFWCNPISGHNTLYWYLQNLGQGPELLIRYENEEAVDDSQLPKDRFSAERLKGVDSTLKIQPAELGDSAVYLCASSRGRTSGREGEQFFGPGTRLTVL.

The chain employs TRBV6-4 and TRBJ2-2; D not certain. Trimming cost V 4 bases and J 1 base, with 4 bases left between them. The CDR3 has 13 amino acids. CDR1 and CDR2 (germline): MRHNA, SNTAGT. The CDR3 DNA reads as TGTGCCAGCAGTGCGGGGAACACCGGGGAGCTGTTTTTT. Encoded protein: CASSAGNTGELFF.

The chain uses TRBV5-6 and TRBJ2-7; D uncertain. The germline gives CDR1 SGHDT, CDR2 YYEEEE. V gave up 0 bases and J gave up 4 bases, with 5 bases separating them. The CDR3 length is 12 residues. CDR3 DNA sequence: TGTGCCAGCAGCTTGGCCTCGTACGAGCAGTACTTC. It codes for CASSLASYEQYF.

This clone was seen a handful of times. The chain combines TRBV18 with TRBJ1-1; 8 nucleotides match TRBD1. The trim removed 6 bases at V and 0 bases at J, leaving 12 bases unmatched. Per germline, CDR1 KGHSH and CDR2 LQKENI. The CDR3 loop spans 17 amino acids. The CDR3 spells CASSFQGAVRMNTEAFF. CDR3 sequence (DNA): TGTGCCAGCTCCTTCCAGGGGGCGGTTAGAATGAACACTGAAGCTTTCTTT.

V gene TRBV5-4 combines with J gene TRBJ2-7, with D perhaps TRBD2 (6 bases). The CDR3 spans 12 residues. Looked up from germline, CDR1 is SGHNT and CDR2 is YYREEE (reference sequence). The ends were cut back, 4 bases at V and 5 bases at J, with 10 bases in the middle. CDR3 coding DNA: TGTGCCAGCAGCCGGGGGATGGACGAGCAGTACTTC. Its protein is CASSRGMDEQYF.

The rearrangement joins TRBV7-9 to TRBJ2-5; 7 nucleotides align to TRBD1. Germline V gene data show CDR1 as SEHNR and CDR2 as FQNEAQ (reference sequence). The CDR3 has 14 residues. Trimming at V came to 6 bases and at J to 4 bases, leaving 8 bases not matched to a gene. Here the CDR3 reads CASSSDRVSETQYF. The CDR3 DNA follows: TGTGCCAGCAGTTCAGACAGGGTATCAGAGACCCAGTACTTC.

This clone has at least ten counts. The chain joins TRBV25-1 to TRBJ1-3, with 8 bases fitting TRBD1. Trimming took 4 bases from V and 0 from J; bases not matched to a gene: 2. CDR3 length: 15 residues. CDR1 and CDR2 (germline): MGHDK, SYGVNS. The CDR3 sequence is CASSGGQASGNTIYF. The CDR3 coding sequence is TGTGCCAGCAGTGGGGGACAGGCCTCTGGAAACACCATATATTTT.

For the CDR3, the DNA is TGCGCCAGCAGCACGGAGACAGGGGGCACTGAAGCTTTCTTT. Translation: CASSTETGGTEAFF. This rearrangement joins TRBV5-1 to TRBJ1-1; 9 bases match TRBD1. The CDR3 is 14 residues long. Germline V gene sequence: CDR1 SGHRS, CDR2 YFSETQ. Trimming at V came to 4 bases and at J to 4 bases, leaving 5 bases not matched to a gene.

The chain couples TRBV5-5 to TRBJ1-6, with 10 bases lining up with TRBD1. The CDR3 is 15 residues long. Germline V lookup: CDR1 SGHKS, CDR2 YYEKEE (reference sequence). V was pared by 4 bases and J by 7 bases, with 5 bases of the junction left unmatched. The CDR3 DNA reads as TGTGCCAGCAGCACAGGGACAGGGGACAATTCACCCCTCCACTTT. It encodes CASSTGTGDNSPLHF.

The rearrangement uses TRBV7-9 and TRBJ1-1; TRBD1 is a possible D gene (5 bases). V shed 3 bases and J shed 1 base, with 9 bases lying between them. The CDR3 has 14 amino acids. Germline CDR1 is SEHNR and CDR2 is FQNEAQ (reference sequence). The CDR3 DNA sequence: TGTGCCAGCAGCTTCCCAGGGCAGAACACTGAAGCTTTCTTT. This sequence encodes CASSFPGQNTEAFF.

V usage is TRBV7-9 and J usage is TRBJ2-2; TRBD1 matches at 7 bases. This CDR3 contains 14 residues. Germline V gene data show CDR1 as SEHNR and CDR2 as FQNEAQ (reference sequence). V was pared by 10 bases and J by 6 bases, with 11 bases of the junction left unmatched. In nucleotides, the CDR3 is TGTGCCAACCCGAGACAGGGCTATGCCGGGGAGCTGTTTTTT. Residues: CANPRQGYAGELFF.

This clone was recorded once. The rearrangement links TRBV7-2 to TRBJ1-2, with D possibly being TRBD1 (6 bases). This CDR3 has 13 amino acids. V lost 5 bases, J lost 8 bases, and 15 bases lay in between. The germline V gene has CDR1 SGHTA and CDR2 FQGNSA. The CDR3 here is CASSPITGFGYTF. The CDR3 region has the DNA TGTGCCAGCAGCCCTATTACAGGGTTCGGCTACACCTTC. The full variable domain, in which reference TRBV7-2 and TRBJ1-2 provide the parts outside the CDR3, is GAGVSQSPSNKVTEKGKDVELRCDPISGHTALYWYRQSLGQGLEFLIYFQGNSAPDKSGLPSDRFSAERTGGSVSTLTIQRTQQEDSAVYLCASSPITGFGYTFGSGTRLTVV.

This clone occurred a few times. The chain employs TRBV6-1 and TRBJ2-3, with TRBD1 matching 8 bases. The CDR3 contains 14 residues. Germline CDR1 reads MNHNS; CDR2 reads SASEGT. The junction had 5 bases not matched to a gene; V was cut back by 8 bases and J by 1 base. For the CDR3, the DNA is TGTGCCAGCCCTACAGGGGGAGGCACAGATACGCAGTATTTT. Its protein product is CASPTGGGTDTQYF.

The chain joins TRBV5-5 to TRBJ2-2; D is ambiguous. This CDR3 has 13 amino acids. Per the germline V gene, CDR1 is SGHKS and CDR2 is YYEKEE (reference sequence). V dropped 5 bases and J dropped 3 bases, with 8 bases sitting between them. CDR3 sequence (DNA): TGTGCCAGCAGTCATCAGGACACCGGGGAGCTGTTTTTT. This encodes CASSHQDTGELFF.

The DNA of the CDR3 is TGTGCCAGCAGCTTAGTAAGCAATCAGCCCCAGCATTTT. As protein: CASSLVSNQPQHF. This chain links TRBV7-9 with TRBJ1-5; D not certain. Trimming stripped 1 base from V and 1 base from J, with 2 bases between. From germline, CDR1 is SEHNR and CDR2 FQNEAQ (reference sequence). The CDR3 contains 13 residues.

The chain is built from TRBV4-3 and TRBJ2-7; 7 bases map to TRBD1. CDR3 length: 16 residues. V was clipped by 0 bases and J by 1 base; unmatched bases: 6. Germline V CDR1 and CDR2: LGHNA, YSLEER. The chain's CDR3 is CASSQEATGVSYEQYF. DNA for the CDR3: TGCGCCAGCAGCCAAGAGGCCACAGGGGTTTCCTACGAGCAGTACTTC.

The V and J genes are TRBV7-8 and TRBJ1-2, with D possibly matching TRBD1 (6 bases). Germline loops: CDR1 SGHVS, CDR2 FQNEAQ. V was pared by 5 bases and J by 4 bases, with 14 bases between. The CDR3 totals 14 residues. The CDR3 region is CASSLPDSGYGYTF. Here the CDR3 DNA reads TGTGCCAGCAGCCTCCCGGACAGCGGCTATGGCTACACCTTC.